This T cell receptor beta chain was sequenced during a study of graft-versus-host responses after intestinal transplantation. Overall study: Multivisceral, liver-intestinal, or isolated intestinal grafts were transplanted into recipients. Each patient got anti-thymocyte globulin induction, then tacrolimus and steroids for about 3 years.

Study-wide findings and caveats: Recipient bone marrow held GvH clones, some seen earlier in ileum or blood. There was an association between peak levels of circulating GvH clones and early post-transplant HvG declines.

Regarding this clone: Antigen: not known. The junction differs from germline at one of its ends, possibly a read error. This CDR3 is also generated by other DNA sequences in the sample.

The germline V gene encodes CDR1 SNHLY and CDR2 FYNNEI. CDR3 length: 11 residues. Produced via immunoSEQ multiplex PCR; TCRdb's table is partial and in-frame only. Here the sample spans 130,000 to 150,000 clones, approximately 91% being singletons. The TCR comes from a human donor who received an intestinal transplant. The chain employs TRBV2 and TRBJ2-3, with unresolved D. The sequenced sample was unstimulated CD4+ T cells sorted from spleen or lymph node cells, obtained before intestinal transplant. CDR3 bases: TGTGCCAGCAGCCGCACGGATACGCAGTATTTT. Amino acid sequence: CASSRTDTQYF.